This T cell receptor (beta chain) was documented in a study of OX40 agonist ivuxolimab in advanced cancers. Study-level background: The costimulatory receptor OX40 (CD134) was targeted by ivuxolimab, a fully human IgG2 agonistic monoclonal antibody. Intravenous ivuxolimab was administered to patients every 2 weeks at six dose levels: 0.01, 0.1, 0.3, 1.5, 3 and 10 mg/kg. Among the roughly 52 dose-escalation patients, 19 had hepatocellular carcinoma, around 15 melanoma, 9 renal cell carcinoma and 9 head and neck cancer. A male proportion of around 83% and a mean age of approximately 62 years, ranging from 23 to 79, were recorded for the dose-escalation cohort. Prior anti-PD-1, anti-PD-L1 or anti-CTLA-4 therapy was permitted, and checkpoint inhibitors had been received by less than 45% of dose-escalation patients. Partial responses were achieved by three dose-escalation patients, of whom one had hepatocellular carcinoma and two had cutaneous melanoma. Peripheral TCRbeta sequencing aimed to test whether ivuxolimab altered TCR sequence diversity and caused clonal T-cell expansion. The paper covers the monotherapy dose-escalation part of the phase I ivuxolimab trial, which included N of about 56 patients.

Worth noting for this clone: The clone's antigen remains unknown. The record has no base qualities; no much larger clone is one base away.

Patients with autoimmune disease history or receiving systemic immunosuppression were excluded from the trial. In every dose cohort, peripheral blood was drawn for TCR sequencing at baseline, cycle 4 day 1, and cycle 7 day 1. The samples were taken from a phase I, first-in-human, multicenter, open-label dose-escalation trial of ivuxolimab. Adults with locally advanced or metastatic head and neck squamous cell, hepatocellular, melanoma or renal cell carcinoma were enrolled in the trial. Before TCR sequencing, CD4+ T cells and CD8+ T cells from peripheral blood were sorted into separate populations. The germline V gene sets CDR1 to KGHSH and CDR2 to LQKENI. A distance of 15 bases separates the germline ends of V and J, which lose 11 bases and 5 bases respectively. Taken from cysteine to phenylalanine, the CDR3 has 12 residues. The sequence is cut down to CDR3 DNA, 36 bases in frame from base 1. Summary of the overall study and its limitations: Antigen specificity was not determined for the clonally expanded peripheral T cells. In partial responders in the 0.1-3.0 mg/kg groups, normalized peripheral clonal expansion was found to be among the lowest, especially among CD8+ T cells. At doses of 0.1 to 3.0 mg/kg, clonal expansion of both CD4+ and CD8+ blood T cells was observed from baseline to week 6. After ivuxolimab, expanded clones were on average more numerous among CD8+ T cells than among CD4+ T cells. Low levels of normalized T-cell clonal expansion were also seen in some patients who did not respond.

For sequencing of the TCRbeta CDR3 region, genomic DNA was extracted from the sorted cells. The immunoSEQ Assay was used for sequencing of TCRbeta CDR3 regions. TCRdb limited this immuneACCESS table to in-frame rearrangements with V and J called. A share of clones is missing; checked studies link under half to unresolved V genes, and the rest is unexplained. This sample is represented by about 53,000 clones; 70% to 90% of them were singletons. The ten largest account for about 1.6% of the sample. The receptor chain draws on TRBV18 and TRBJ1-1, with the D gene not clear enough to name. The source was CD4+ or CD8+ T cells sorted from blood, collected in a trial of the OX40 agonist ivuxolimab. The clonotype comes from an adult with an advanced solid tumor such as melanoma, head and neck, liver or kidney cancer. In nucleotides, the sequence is TGTGCCGGACTCTATACGGGTACTGAAGCTTTCTTT. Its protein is CAGLYTGTEAFF.